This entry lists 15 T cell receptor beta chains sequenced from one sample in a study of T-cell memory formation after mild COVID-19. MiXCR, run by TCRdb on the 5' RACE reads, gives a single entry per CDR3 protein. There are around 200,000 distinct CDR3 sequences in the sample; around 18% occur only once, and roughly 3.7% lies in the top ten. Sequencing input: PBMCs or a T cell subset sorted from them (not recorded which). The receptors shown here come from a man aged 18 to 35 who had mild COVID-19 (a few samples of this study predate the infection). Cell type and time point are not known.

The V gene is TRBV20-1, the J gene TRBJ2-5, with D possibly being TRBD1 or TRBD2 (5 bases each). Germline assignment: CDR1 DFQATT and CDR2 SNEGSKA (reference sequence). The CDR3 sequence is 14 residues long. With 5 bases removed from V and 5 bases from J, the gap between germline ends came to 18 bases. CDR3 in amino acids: CSAGVPGKGETQYF. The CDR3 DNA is TGCAGTGCTGGGGTTCCGGGGAAGGGGGAGACCCAGTACTTC.

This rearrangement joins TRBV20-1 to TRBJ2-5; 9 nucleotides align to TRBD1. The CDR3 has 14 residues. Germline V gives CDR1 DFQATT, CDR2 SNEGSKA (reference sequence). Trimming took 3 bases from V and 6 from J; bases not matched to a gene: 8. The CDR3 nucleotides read TGCAGTGCTAGTGGTTGGGGACAGGGCAAGACCCAGTACTTC. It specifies CSASGWGQGKTQYF.

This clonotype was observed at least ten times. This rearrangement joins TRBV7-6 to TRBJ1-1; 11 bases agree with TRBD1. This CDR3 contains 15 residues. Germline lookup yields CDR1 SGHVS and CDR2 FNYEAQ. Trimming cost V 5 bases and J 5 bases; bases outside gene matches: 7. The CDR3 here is CASSAIRDRGTEAFF. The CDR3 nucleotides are TGTGCCAGCAGCGCGATCCGGGACAGGGGGACTGAAGCTTTCTTT.

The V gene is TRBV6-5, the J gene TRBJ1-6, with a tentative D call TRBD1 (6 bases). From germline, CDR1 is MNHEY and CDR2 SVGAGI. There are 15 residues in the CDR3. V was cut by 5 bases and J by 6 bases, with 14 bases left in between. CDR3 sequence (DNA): TGTGCCAGCAGTACGTACGGGACACTTAATTCACCCCTCCACTTT. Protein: CASSTYGTLNSPLHF.

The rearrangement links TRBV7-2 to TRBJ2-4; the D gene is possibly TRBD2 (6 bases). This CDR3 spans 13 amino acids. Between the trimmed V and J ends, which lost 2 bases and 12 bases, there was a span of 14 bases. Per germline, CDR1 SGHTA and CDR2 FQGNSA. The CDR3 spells CASSLRGGERQYF. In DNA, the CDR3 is TGTGCCAGCAGCTTACGGGGAGGTGAACGTCAGTACTTC.

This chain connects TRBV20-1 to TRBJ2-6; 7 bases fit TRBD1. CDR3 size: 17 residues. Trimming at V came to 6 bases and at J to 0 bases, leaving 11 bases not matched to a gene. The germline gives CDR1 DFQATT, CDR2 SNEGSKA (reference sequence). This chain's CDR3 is CSAPHGTADSGANVLTF. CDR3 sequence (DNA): TGCAGTGCCCCACACGGGACAGCTGACTCTGGGGCCAACGTCCTGACTTTC.

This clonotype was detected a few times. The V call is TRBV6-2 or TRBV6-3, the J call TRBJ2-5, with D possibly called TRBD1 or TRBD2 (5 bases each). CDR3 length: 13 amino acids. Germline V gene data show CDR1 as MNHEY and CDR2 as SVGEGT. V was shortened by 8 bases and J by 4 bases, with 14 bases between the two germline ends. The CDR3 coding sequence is TGTGCCAGCCTCACGGGGCTCCGAGAGACCCAGTACTTC. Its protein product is CASLTGLRETQYF.

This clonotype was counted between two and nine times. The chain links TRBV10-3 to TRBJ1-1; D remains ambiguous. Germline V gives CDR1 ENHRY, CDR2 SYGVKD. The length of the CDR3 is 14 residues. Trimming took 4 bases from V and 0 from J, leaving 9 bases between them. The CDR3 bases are TGTGCCATCAGTGCGGAGTTCTTGAACACTGAAGCTTTCTTT. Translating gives CAISAEFLNTEAFF.

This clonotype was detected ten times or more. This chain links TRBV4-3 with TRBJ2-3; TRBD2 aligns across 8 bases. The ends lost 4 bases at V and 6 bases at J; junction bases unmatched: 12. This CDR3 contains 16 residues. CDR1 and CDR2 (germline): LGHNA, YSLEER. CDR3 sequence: CASSPRRGGGSDTQYF. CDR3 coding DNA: TGCGCCAGCAGCCCCCGACGGGGGGGCGGGTCGGATACGCAGTATTTT.

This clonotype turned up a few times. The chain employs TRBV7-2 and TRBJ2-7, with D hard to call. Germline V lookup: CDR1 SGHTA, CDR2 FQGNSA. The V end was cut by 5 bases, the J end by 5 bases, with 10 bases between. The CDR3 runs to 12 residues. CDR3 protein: CASSPQLHEQYF. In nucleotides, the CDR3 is TGTGCCAGCAGCCCCCAGTTGCACGAGCAGTACTTC.

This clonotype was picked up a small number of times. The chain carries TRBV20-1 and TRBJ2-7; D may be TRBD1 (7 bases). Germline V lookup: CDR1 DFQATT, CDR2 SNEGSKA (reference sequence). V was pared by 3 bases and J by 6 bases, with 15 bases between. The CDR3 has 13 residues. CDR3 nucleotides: TGCAGTGCTAGGGCAGGGGGGCCCCTCGAGCAGTACTTC. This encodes CSARAGGPLEQYF.

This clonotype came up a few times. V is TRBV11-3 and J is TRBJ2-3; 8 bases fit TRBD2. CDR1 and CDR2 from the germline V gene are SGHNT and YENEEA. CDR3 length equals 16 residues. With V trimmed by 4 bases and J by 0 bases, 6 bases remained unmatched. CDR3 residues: CASSSGGFASTDTQYF. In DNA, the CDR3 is TGTGCCAGCAGCTCGGGGGGGTTCGCTAGCACAGATACGCAGTATTTT.

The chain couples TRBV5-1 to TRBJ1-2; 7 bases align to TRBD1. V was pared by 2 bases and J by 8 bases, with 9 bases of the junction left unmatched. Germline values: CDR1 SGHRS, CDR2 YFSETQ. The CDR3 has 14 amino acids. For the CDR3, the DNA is TGCGCCAGCAGCTTAATTGGTCAGGGGGACGGCTACACCTTC. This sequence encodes CASSLIGQGDGYTF. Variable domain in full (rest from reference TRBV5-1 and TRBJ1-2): KAGVTQTPRYLIKTRGQQVTLSCSPISGHRSVSWYQQTPGQGLQFLFEYFSETQRNKGNFPGRFSGRQFSNSRSEMNVSTLELGDSALYLCASSLIGQGDGYTFGSGTRLTVV.

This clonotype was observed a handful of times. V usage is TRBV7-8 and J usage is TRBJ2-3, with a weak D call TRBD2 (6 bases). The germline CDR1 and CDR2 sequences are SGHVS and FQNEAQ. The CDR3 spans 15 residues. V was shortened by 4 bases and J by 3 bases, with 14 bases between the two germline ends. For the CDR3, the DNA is TGTGCCAGCAGCTGGACCCCCCGGGGGACAGATACGCAGTATTTT. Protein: CASSWTPRGTDTQYF.

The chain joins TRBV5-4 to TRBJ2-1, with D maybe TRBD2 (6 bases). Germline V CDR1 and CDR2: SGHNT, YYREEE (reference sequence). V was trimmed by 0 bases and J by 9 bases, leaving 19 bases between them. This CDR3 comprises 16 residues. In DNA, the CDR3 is TGTGCCAGCAGCTTGGTAGGAGGAGGGGTAGATGCTGAGCAGTTCTTC. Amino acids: CASSLVGGGVDAEQFF.